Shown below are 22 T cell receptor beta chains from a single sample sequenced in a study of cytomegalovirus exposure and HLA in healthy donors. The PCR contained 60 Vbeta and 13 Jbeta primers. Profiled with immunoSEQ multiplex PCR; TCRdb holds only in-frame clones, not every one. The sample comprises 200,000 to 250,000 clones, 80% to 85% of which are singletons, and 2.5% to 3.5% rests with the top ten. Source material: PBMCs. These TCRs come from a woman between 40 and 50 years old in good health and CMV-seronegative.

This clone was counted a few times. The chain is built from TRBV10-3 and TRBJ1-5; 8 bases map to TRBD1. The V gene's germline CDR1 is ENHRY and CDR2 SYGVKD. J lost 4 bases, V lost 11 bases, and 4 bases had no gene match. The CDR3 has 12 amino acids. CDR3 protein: CASRQGNQPQHF. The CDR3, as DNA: TGTGCCTCGCGACAGGGGAATCAGCCCCAGCATTTT.

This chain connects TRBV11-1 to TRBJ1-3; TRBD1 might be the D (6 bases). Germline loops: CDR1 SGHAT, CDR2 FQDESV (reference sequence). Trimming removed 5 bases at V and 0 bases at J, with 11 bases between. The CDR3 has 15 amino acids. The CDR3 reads CASSATGISGNTIYF. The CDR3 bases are TGTGCCAGCAGCGCGACAGGAATCTCTGGAAACACCATATATTTT.

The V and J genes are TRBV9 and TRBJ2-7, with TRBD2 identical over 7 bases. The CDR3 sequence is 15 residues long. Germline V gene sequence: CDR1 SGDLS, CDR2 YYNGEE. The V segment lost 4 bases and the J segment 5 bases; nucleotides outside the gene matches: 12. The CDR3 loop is CASSLRPGLSDEQYF. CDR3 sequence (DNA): TGTGCCAGCAGCCTCAGACCGGGACTAAGCGACGAGCAGTACTTC.

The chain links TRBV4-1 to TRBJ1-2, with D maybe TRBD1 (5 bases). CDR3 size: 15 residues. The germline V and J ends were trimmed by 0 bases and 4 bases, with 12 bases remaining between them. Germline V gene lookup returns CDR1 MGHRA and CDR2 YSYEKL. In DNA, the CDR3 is TGCGCCAGCAGCCAAGATAGACAGACGTTCTATGGCTACACCTTC. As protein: CASSQDRQTFYGYTF.

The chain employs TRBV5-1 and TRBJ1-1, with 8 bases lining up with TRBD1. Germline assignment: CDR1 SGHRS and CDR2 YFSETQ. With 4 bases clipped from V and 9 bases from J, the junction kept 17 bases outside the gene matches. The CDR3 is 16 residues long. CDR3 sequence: CASSPGQGATKSKAFF. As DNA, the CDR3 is TGCGCCAGCAGCCCCGGACAGGGAGCCACAAAGAGTAAAGCTTTCTTT.

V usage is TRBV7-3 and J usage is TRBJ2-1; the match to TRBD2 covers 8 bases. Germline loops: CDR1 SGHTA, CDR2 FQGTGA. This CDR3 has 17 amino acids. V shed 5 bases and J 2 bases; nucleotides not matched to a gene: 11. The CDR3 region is CASSPTSAGVPYNEQFF. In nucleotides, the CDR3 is TGTGCCAGCAGCCCGACTTCAGCGGGAGTGCCCTACAATGAGCAGTTCTTC.

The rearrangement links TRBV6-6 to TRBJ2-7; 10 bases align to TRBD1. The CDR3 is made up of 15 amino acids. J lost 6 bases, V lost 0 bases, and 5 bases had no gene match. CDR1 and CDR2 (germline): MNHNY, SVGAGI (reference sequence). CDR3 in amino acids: CASSYSGQGPLEQYF. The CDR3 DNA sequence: TGTGCCAGCAGTTACTCGGGACAGGGGCCTCTCGAGCAGTACTTC.

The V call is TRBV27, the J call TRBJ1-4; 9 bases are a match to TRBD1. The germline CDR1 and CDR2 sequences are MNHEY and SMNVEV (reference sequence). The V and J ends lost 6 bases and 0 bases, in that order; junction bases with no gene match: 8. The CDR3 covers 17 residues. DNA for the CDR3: TGTGCCAGCAGCCGGGGACAGGGAAGAGCAACTAATGAAAAACTGTTTTTT. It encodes CASSRGQGRATNEKLFF.

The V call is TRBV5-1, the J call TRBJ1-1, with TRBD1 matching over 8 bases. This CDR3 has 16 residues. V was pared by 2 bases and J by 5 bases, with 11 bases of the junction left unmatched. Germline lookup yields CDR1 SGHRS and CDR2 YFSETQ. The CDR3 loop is CASSLTQGAGVTEAFF. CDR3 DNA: TGCGCCAGCAGCTTAACTCAGGGGGCGGGTGTAACTGAAGCTTTCTTT.

CDR3 amino acids: CASSQEMRLVKDNEQFF. CDR3 nucleotide sequence: TGTGCCAGCAGCCAAGAGATGCGACTAGTGAAAGACAATGAGCAGTTCTTC. The V gene is TRBV14, the J gene TRBJ2-1; maybe TRBD2 (6 bases). Germline CDR1 SGHDN, CDR2 FVKESK. The CDR3 is made up of 17 amino acids. With 0 bases removed from V and 5 bases from J, the gap between germline ends came to 17 bases.

CDR3 coding DNA: TGTGCCAGCAGCTCGAAAGACAGGGGGCTTGACGAGCAGTACTTC. Amino acids: CASSSKDRGLDEQYF. This chain uses TRBV5-4 with TRBJ2-7; 10 bases agree with TRBD1. CDR1 and CDR2 from the germline V gene are SGHNT and YYREEE (reference sequence). V was clipped by 3 bases and J by 5 bases; unmatched bases: 8. The CDR3 extends over 15 amino acids.

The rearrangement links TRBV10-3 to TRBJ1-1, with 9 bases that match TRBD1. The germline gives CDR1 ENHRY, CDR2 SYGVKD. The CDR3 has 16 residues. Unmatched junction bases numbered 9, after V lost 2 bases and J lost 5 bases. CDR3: CAISEQGQGRGTEAFF. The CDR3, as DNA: TGTGCCATCAGTGAGCAGGGACAGGGAAGGGGTACTGAAGCTTTCTTT.

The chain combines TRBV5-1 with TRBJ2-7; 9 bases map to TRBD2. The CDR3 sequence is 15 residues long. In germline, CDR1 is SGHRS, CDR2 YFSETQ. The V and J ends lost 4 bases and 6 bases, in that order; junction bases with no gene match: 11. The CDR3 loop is CASSPGRTSAREQYF. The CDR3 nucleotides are TGCGCCAGCAGCCCTGGGCGGACTAGCGCACGCGAGCAGTACTTC. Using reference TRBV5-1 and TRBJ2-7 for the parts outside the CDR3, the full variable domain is KAGVTQTPRYLIKTRGQQVTLSCSPISGHRSVSWYQQTPGQGLQFLFEYFSETQRNKGNFPGRFSGRQFSNSRSEMNVSTLELGDSALYLCASSPGRTSAREQYFGPGTRLTVT.

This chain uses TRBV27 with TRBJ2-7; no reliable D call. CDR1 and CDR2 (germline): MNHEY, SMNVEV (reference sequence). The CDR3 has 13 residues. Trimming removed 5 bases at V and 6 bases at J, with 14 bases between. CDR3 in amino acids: CASSPLLASEQYF. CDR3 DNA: TGTGCCAGCAGTCCCCTCTTAGCCTCCGAGCAGTACTTC.

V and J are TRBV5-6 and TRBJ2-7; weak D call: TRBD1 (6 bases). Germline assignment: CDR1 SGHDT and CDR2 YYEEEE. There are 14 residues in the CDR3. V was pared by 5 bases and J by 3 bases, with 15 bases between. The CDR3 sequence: CASRGAGRSYEQYF. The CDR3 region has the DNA TGTGCCAGCAGGGGGGCAGGGCGAAGCTACGAGCAGTACTTC.

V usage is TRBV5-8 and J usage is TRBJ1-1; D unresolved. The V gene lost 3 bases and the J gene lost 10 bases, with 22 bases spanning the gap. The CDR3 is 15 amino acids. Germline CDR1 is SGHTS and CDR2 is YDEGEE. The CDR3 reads CASSSGLGRVTGAFF. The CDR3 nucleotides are TGTGCCAGCAGCTCAGGACTCGGACGGGTAACGGGAGCTTTCTTT.

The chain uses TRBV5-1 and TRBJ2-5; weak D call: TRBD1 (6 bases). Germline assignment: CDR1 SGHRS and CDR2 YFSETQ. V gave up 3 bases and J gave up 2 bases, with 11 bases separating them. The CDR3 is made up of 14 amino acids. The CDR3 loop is CASSSKTGQETQYF. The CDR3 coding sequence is TGCGCCAGCAGCTCTAAGACAGGACAAGAGACCCAGTACTTC.

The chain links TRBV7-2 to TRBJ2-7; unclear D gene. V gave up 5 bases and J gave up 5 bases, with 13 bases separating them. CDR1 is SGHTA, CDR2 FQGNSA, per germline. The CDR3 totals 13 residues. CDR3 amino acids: CASSPTKHHEQYF. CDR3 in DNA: TGTGCCAGCAGCCCAACGAAACACCACGAGCAGTACTTC.

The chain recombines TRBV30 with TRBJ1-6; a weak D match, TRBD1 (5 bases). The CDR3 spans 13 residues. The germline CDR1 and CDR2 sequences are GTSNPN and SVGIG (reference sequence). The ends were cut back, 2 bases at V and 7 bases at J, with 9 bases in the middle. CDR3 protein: CAWSRQSNSPLHF. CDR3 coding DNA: TGTGCCTGGAGTCGACAGTCGAATTCACCCCTCCACTTT.

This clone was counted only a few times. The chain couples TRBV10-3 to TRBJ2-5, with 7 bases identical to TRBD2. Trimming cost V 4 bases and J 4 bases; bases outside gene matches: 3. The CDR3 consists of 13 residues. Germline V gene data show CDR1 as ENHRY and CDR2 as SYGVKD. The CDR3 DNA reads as TGTGCCATCAGTGCGGGGGGAGGAGAGACCCAGTACTTC. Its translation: CAISAGGGETQYF.

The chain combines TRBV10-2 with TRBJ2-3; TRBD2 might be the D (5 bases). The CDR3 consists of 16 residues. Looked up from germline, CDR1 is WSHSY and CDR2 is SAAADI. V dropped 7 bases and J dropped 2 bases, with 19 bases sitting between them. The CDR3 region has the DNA TGCGCCAGCAAAGGACCCTCGCGGGCCTCCACAGATACGCAGTATTTT. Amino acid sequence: CASKGPSRASTDTQYF.

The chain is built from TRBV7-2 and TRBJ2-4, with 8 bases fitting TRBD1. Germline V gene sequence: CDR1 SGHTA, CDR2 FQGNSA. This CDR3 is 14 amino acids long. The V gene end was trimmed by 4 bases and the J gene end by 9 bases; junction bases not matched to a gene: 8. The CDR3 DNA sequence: TGTGCCAGCAGCTCACAGACAGGGGAAGTCATTCAGTACTTC. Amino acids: CASSSQTGEVIQYF.